This paragraph reports one T cell receptor (beta chain). Antigen unknown. The PCR used 60 Vbeta and 13 Jbeta primers. Method: immunoSEQ multiplex PCR; TCRdb's copy keeps in-frame clones and lacks some. There are roughly 200,000 clones in the sample; 75% to 85% occur only once, and 0.65% lies in the top ten. This specimen comes from a study of cytomegalovirus exposure and HLA in healthy donors. Overall study findings and caveats: Differences between HLA loci emerged in a later analysis of TCR association rates, with DRB1 most and HLA-C fewest. CMV serostatus stood as the only immune exposure information on hand.

Germline CDR1 and CDR2: MGHRA and YSYEKL. This CDR3 is 15 amino acids long. V lost 5 bases to trimming and J lost 5 bases; unmatched junction nucleotides: 8. The material sequenced was PBMCs. This rearrangement joins TRBV4-1 to TRBJ2-3, with 9 bases lining up with TRBD1. This TCR was sampled from a boy aged 10-17 years in good health and CMV-seronegative. Written as DNA, the CDR3 is TGCGCCAGCAGCTTCTATACAGGGGGCCAAGATACGCAGTATTTT. This translates into CASSFYTGGQDTQYF.